Listed below are T cell receptor beta chains from one sample, sequenced in a study of beta chain features in type 1 diabetes. Clones were sequenced by immunoSEQ multiplex PCR, and TCRdb holds only the in-frame ones, with some missing. The sample includes 45,000 to 65,000 clones, around 50% of them seen just once. The sample taken for sequencing was Tregs from blood. These TCRs come from a woman aged 35 to 49 with type 1 diabetes. Each CDR3 is given with its conserved first and last residue. The D gene is left open where the match is weak. Only some rows state a clone size, as once, few, many or a class for expanded clones.

CDR3 DNA | CDR3 protein | V gene | clone size | D gene | J gene
TGTGCCAGCAGTTACTCCAGGGAGGGACAGCCCCAGCATTTT | CASSYSREGQPQHF | TRBV6-6 | few | NA | TRBJ1-5
TGCAGCGTGGGGACAGGGGCCCATACGCAGTATTTT | CSVGTGAHTQYF | TRBV29-1 | few | TRBD1 | TRBJ2-3
TGCGCCAGCAGCGCCCTCGTTGGCGGGAGTCATGAGCAGTACTTC | CASSALVGGSHEQYF | TRBV5-1 | NA | TRBD2 | TRBJ2-7
TGTGCCAGCAGTTTTCTTATTCGGGCTGGGGCCAACGTCCTGACTTTC | CASSFLIRAGANVLTF | TRBV28 | NA | NA | TRBJ2-6
TGTGCCAGCAGCCAGGGGTTAGGGAGAAAACTGTTTTTT | CASSQGLGRKLFF | TRBV7-9 | few | NA | TRBJ1-4
TGTGCCAGCTCACCGGGACAGGGCGAGGTAGCTTTCTTT | CASSPGQGEVAFF | TRBV18 | NA | TRBD1 | TRBJ1-1
TGTGCCAGCAGAGGGACTAGCGGGAGTTATGGGGCCAACGTCCTGACTTTC | CASRGTSGSYGANVLTF | TRBV28 | few | TRBD2 | TRBJ2-6
TGTGCCAGCAGACCAAGCGGGGCCCGCTCCTACGAGCAGTACTTC | CASRPSGARSYEQYF | TRBV28 | NA | TRBD2 | TRBJ2-7
TGTGCCAGCAGTTCGGGGAGGGATCCCTCCAATCAGCCCCAGCATTTT | CASSSGRDPSNQPQHF | TRBV28 | NA | NA | TRBJ1-5
TGTGCCAGCAGTTTGGTAGGGGGCGACACTGAAGCTTTCTTT | CASSLVGGDTEAFF | TRBV28 | NA | TRBD1 | TRBJ1-1
TGCGCCAGCAGCCCCGTAGAAGAGACCCAGTACTTC | CASSPVEETQYF | TRBV5-1 | few | NA | TRBJ2-5
TGCAGCGCAGTGGGGCCAGGGATGAACACTGAAGCTTTCTTT | CSAVGPGMNTEAFF | TRBV29-1 | NA | NA | TRBJ1-1
TGCGCCAGCAGTCAGGCGGGACAGGGGAACTATGGCTACACCTTC | CASSQAGQGNYGYTF | TRBV23-1 | NA | TRBD1 | TRBJ1-2
TGCGCCAGCAGCCCTGAGTCGGACAGGCTTAGGTTCTTC | CASSPESDRLRFF | TRBV5-1 | NA | TRBD1 | TRBJ2-1
TGCAGCGTTGATAGGGGCGCCGGCACTGAAGCTTTCTTT | CSVDRGAGTEAFF | TRBV29-1 | few | NA | TRBJ1-1
TGTGCCAGCAGTTCCGACCGGACAAGAGGGGCCAACGTCCTGACTTTC | CASSSDRTRGANVLTF | TRBV28 | NA | NA | TRBJ2-6
TGTGCCAGCAGCTTGGCGGGACTCGCCGCCTACGAGCAGTACTTC | CASSLAGLAAYEQYF | TRBV5-4 | NA | NA | TRBJ2-7
TGTGCCAGCAGCTTGGGAATAGTCGGGAGGGGAGGTTATTTT | CASSLGIVGRGGYF | TRBV5-5 | few | TRBD2 | TRBJ2-3
TGCGCCAGCAGTCGACTAGACTTGGGGACTGAAGCTTTCTTT | CASSRLDLGTEAFF | TRBV4-1 | NA | NA | TRBJ1-1
TGTGCCAGCAGCATCCAGGGGAATTCACCCCTCCACTTT | CASSIQGNSPLHF | TRBV7-9 | NA | NA | TRBJ1-6